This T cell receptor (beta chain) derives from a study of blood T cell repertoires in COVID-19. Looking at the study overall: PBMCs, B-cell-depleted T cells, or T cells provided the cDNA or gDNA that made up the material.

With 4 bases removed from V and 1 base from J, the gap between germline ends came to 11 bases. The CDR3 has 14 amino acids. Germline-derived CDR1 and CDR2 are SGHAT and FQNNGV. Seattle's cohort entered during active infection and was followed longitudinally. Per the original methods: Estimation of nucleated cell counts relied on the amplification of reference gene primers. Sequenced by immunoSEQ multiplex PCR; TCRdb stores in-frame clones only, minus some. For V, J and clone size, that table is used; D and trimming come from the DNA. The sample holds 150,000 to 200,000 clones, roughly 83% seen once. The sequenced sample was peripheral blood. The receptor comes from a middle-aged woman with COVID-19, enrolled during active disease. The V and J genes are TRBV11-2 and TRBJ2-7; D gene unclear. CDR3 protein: CASSSKSTSYEQYF. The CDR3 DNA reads TGTGCCAGCAGCTCCAAATCAACATCCTACGAGCAGTACTTC.